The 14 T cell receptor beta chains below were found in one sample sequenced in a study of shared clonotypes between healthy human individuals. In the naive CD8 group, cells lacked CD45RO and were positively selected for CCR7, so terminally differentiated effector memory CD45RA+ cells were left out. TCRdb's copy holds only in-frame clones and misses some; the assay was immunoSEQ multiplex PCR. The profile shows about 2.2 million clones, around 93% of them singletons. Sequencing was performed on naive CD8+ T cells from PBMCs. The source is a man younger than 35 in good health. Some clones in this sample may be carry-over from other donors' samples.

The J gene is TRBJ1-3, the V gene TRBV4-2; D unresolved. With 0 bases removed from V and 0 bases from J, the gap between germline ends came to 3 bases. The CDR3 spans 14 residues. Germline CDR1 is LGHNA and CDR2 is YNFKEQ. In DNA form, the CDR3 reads TGTGCCAGCAGCCAAGACATCTCTGGAAACACCATATATTTT. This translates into CASSQDISGNTIYF.

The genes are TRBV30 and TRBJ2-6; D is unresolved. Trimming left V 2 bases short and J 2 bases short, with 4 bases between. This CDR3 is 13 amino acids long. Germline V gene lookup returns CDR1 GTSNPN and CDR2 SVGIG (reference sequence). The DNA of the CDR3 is TGTGCCTGGAGTTCCCCTGGGGCCAACGTCCTGACTTTC. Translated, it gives CAWSSPGANVLTF.

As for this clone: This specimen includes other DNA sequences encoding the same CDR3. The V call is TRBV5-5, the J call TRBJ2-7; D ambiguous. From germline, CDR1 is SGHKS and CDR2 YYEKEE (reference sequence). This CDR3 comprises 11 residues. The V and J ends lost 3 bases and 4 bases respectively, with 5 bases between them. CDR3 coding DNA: TGTGCCAGCAGCTCCGGGTACGAGCAGTACTTC. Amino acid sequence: CASSSGYEQYF.

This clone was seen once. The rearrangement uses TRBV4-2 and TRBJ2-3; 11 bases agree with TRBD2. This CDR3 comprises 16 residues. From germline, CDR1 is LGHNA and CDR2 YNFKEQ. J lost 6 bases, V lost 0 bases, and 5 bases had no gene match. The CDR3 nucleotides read TGTGCCAGCAGCCAAGAGGGACTAGCGGTGCAGGATACGCAGTATTTT. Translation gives CASSQEGLAVQDTQYF.

The CDR3 region is CASSHRESGYTEAFF. The CDR3 bases are TGTGCCAGCAGCCATAGAGAATCAGGGTACACTGAAGCTTTCTTT. V gene TRBV9 combines with J gene TRBJ1-1; D is perhaps TRBD1 (5 bases). V was trimmed by 4 bases and J by 3 bases, leaving 16 bases between them. The germline gives CDR1 SGDLS, CDR2 YYNGEE. This CDR3 spans 15 amino acids.

The CDR3 region is CASLVTPRDTAYEQYF. CDR3 bases: TGTGCCAGCCTTGTTACCCCACGGGACACGGCCTACGAGCAGTACTTC. V is TRBV2 and J is TRBJ2-7; TRBD1 is a possible D gene (6 bases). V lost 8 bases, J lost 2 bases, and 22 bases lay in between. This CDR3 is 16 amino acids long. Germline CDR1 reads SNHLY; CDR2 reads FYNNEI.

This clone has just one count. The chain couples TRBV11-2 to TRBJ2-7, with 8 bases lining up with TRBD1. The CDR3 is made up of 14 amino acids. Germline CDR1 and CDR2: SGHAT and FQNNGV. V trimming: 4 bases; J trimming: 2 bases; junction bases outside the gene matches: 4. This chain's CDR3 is CASSSDRGPYEQYF. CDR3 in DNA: TGTGCCAGCAGCTCCGACAGGGGACCCTACGAGCAGTACTTC. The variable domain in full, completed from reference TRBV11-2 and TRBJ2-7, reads EAGVAQSPRYKIIEKRQSVAFWCNPISGHATLYWYQQILGQGPKLLIQFQNNGVVDDSQLPKDRFSAERLKGVDSTLKIQPAKLEDSAVYLCASSSDRGPYEQYFGPGTRLTVT.

The CDR3: CASSLALDFQETQYF. The DNA of the CDR3 is TGTGCCAGCAGCTTAGCGTTGGACTTCCAAGAGACCCAGTACTTC. The chain recombines TRBV7-8 with TRBJ2-5; D may be TRBD2 (5 bases). The V end was cut by 0 bases, the J end by 1 base, with 9 bases between. Per the germline V gene, CDR1 is SGHVS and CDR2 is FQNEAQ. The CDR3 contains 15 residues.

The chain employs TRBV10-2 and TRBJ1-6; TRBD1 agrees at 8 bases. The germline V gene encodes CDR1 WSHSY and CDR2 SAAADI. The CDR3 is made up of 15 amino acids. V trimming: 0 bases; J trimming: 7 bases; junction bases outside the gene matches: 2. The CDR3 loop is CASSESGQANSPLHF. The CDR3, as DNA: TGCGCCAGCAGTGAGTCGGGACAGGCCAATTCACCCCTCCACTTT.

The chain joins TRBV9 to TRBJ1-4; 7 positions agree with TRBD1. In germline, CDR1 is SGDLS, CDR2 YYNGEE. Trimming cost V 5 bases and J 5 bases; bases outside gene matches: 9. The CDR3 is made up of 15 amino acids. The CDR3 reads CASSVGTASNEKLFF. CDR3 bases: TGTGCCAGCAGTGTTGGGACAGCTTCCAATGAAAAACTGTTTTTT.

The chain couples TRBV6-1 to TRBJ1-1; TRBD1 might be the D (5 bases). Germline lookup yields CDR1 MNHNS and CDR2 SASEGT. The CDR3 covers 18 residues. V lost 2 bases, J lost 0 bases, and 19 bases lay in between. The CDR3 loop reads CASSELGVAGMLNTEAFF. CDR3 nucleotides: TGTGCCAGCAGTGAATTAGGGGTCGCAGGGATGCTGAACACTGAAGCTTTCTTT.

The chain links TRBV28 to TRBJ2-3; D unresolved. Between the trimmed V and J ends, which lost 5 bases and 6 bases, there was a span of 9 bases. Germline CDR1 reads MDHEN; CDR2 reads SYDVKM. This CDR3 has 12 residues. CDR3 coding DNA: TGTGCCAGCAGTCCGTATATGGATACGCAGTATTTT. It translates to CASSPYMDTQYF.

CDR3 nucleotide sequence: TGTGCCCTCAAAAAGTCATATGAGCAGTTCTTC. Translated, it gives CALKKSYEQFF. The V gene is TRBV7-9, the J gene TRBJ2-1, with D hard to call. Germline CDR1 SEHNR, CDR2 FQNEAQ (reference sequence). The CDR3 totals 11 residues. Trimming stripped 11 bases from V and 8 bases from J, with 13 bases between.

The CDR3 DNA follows: TGTGCCAGCAGTGAGGACAGCTCTCCTGGGGTCTACGAGCAGTACTTC. Protein product: CASSEDSSPGVYEQYF. The chain uses TRBV6-1 and TRBJ2-7, with D possibly being TRBD1 (6 bases). The length of the CDR3 is 16 residues. From germline, CDR1 is MNHNS and CDR2 SASEGT. The V gene lost 3 bases and the J gene lost 3 bases, with 18 bases spanning the gap.